Listed below are T cell receptor beta chains from one sample, sequenced in a study of blood T cells in healthy people across ages. TCRdb independently ran MiXCR on the 5' RACE reads; one entry per CDR3 protein. The top ten clones hold around 7.7% of a sample with about 1,500,000 distinct CDR3 sequences, roughly 27% of them seen once. The source material was blood. These TCRs come from a woman in her 30s in good health. Both conserved end residues are part of each CDR3. D genes are given only for firm matches. Clone size appears in some rows only: once, few, many, or a class for an expanded clone.

TRBJ2-1	NA	TRBV15	NA	CATSRDRGGSEQFF	TGTGCCACCAGCAGAGATAGGGGAGGAAGTGAGCAGTTCTTC
TRBJ2-1	NA	TRBV20-1	NA	CSQHTISDQGPQDTQFF	TGCAGTCAGCACACCATCAGCGACCAAGGGCCTCAAGACACCCAGTTCTTC
TRBJ2-1	NA	TRBV2	NA	CASSRALILWNEQFF	TGTGCCAGCAGTAGGGCTCTTATCTTGTGGAATGAGCAGTTCTTC
TRBJ1-5	NA	TRBV28	NA	CASSTPVGIYQPQHF	TGTGCCAGCAGTACCCCGGTCGGGATTTATCAGCCCCAGCATTTT
TRBJ1-2	few	TRBV3-1	TRBD1	CASSQGGTGENGYTF	TGTGCCAGCAGCCAAGGAGGGACAGGCGAGAATGGCTACACCTTC
TRBJ2-1	NA	TRBV12-3/TRBV12-4	TRBD2	CASSWPSLRGGVYNEQFF	TGTGCCAGCAGTTGGCCCTCATTGCGGGGGGGCGTCTACAATGAGCAGTTCTTC
TRBJ2-7	NA	TRBV12-3/TRBV12-4	NA	CASSFFSGAGIDEQYF	TGTGCCAGCAGTTTCTTCTCGGGCGCGGGAATCGACGAGCAGTACTTC
TRBJ1-4	NA	TRBV2	NA	CASLGKKLFF	TGTGCCAGCCTCGGAAAAAAACTGTTTTTT
TRBJ2-4	NA	TRBV7-2	NA	CASSFQGLGGGPAKNIQYF	TGTGCCAGCAGCTTTCAGGGGTTGGGGGGAGGGCCGGCCAAAAACATTCAGTACTTC
TRBJ2-5	NA	TRBV2	NA	CASSQTAETQYF	TGTGCCAGCTCCCAAACGGCCGAGACCCAGTACTTC
TRBJ2-7	NA	TRBV19	TRBD2	CASSPTSGSIEQYF	TGTGCCAGTAGTCCGACTAGCGGGAGCATCGAGCAGTACTTC
TRBJ2-3	many	TRBV6-5	TRBD2	CASSRTSGGLDTQYF	TGTGCCAGCAGTCGGACTAGCGGGGGATTAGATACGCAGTATTTT
TRBJ2-2	NA	TRBV10-3	NA	CAISAREGTTNTGELFF	TGTGCCATCAGTGCCCGGGAAGGCACCACTAACACCGGGGAGCTGTTTTTT
TRBJ1-1	NA	TRBV19	NA	CASSMETQVNAFF	TGTGCCAGTAGTATGGAAACACAGGTGAACGCTTTCTTT
TRBJ2-1	many	TRBV9	NA	CASSVESSGDYNEQFF	TGTGCCAGCAGCGTAGAGAGCAGCGGCGACTACAATGAGCAGTTCTTC
TRBJ1-1	once	TRBV6-5	TRBD1	CASRGQIEAFF	TGTGCCAGCAGGGGACAGATTGAAGCTTTCTTT
TRBJ1-4	few	TRBV20-1	NA	CSADEWGTDLLFF	TGCAGTGCTGACGAGTGGGGTACTGATCTTCTGTTTTTT
TRBJ2-1	NA	TRBV3-1	NA	CASSQGWLSYNEQFF	TGTGCCAGCAGCCAAGGGTGGTTGTCCTACAATGAGCAGTTCTTC
TRBJ1-6	many	TRBV10-3	TRBD1	CAISSGTESPLHF	TGTGCCATCAGCTCCGGGACAGAGTCACCCCTCCACTTT
TRBJ2-3	few	TRBV15	NA	CATSRDRASRNTDTQYF	TGTGCCACCAGCAGAGATCGAGCCAGCCGCAACACAGATACGCAGTATTTT
TRBJ1-2	many	TRBV20-1	TRBD1	CSASWDRSNYGYTF	TGCAGTGCTTCTTGGGACAGGTCTAACTATGGCTACACCTTC
TRBJ2-1	NA	TRBV7-6	NA	CASSTPGRSEQFF	TGTGCCAGCAGCACCCCAGGGCGCAGTGAGCAGTTCTTC
TRBJ1-5	NA	TRBV15	NA	CATSRARRSNQPQHF	TGTGCCACCAGCAGAGCCAGGAGGAGCAATCAGCCCCAGCATTTT
TRBJ2-1	many	TRBV10-2	TRBD1	CASAGTAYNEQFF	TGCGCCAGCGCTGGGACAGCCTACAATGAGCAGTTCTTC
TRBJ2-5	NA	TRBV20-1	TRBD1	CSATGTGIGETQYF	TGCAGTGCAACCGGGACAGGGATCGGGGAGACCCAGTACTTC
TRBJ2-7	many	TRBV7-2	TRBD2	CASSQGLAGVGEQYF	TGTGCCAGCAGCCAAGGACTAGCGGGAGTCGGCGAGCAGTACTTC
TRBJ2-1	NA	TRBV12-3/TRBV12-4	NA	CASSPPFRKYEQFF	TGTGCCAGCAGTCCCCCTTTCAGGAAGTATGAGCAGTTCTTC
TRBJ1-1	NA	TRBV11-2	NA	CASSLRRAANTEAFF	TGTGCCAGCAGCTTAAGACGGGCAGCGAACACTGAAGCTTTCTTT
TRBJ2-5	NA	TRBV10-1	TRBD2	CASSESGLAGETQYF	TGCGCCAGCAGTGAGTCGGGACTAGCGGGAGAGACCCAGTACTTC
TRBJ2-1	few	TRBV20-1	NA	CSARDLGASGNEQFF	TGCAGTGCTAGAGATCTAGGTGCCTCCGGGAATGAGCAGTTCTTC
TRBJ1-2	NA	TRBV18	NA	CASSTGRAEDYGYTF	TGTGCCAGCTCCACGGGCAGGGCGGAGGACTATGGCTACACCTTC
TRBJ2-5	many	TRBV4-1	NA	CASSQDWRGPRETQYF	TGCGCCAGCAGCCAAGATTGGCGGGGACCTCGAGAGACCCAGTACTTC
TRBJ2-7	NA	TRBV27	NA	CASSPWGSEQYF	TGTGCCAGCAGTCCCTGGGGCTCCGAGCAGTACTTC
TRBJ2-2	NA	TRBV7-3	TRBD2	CASASAGLAGAGELFF	TGTGCCAGCGCGAGTGCGGGACTAGCGGGGGCCGGGGAGCTGTTTTTT
TRBJ2-7	NA	TRBV7-2	NA	CASSPDPQGGRGEQYF	TGTGCCAGCAGCCCAGATCCGCAGGGGGGCCGGGGCGAGCAGTACTTC
TRBJ2-1	few	TRBV30	NA	CAWSGDQGRRNEQFF	TGTGCCTGGAGTGGGGACCAGGGTAGGAGGAATGAGCAGTTCTTC
TRBJ2-1	few	TRBV5-1	TRBD1	CASSERQGTYNEQFF	TGCGCCAGCAGCGAAAGACAGGGCACCTACAATGAGCAGTTCTTC
TRBJ2-3	NA	TRBV20-1	TRBD2	CSARDWGGGTDTQYF	TGCAGTGCTAGAGATTGGGGGGGAGGCACAGATACGCAGTATTTT
TRBJ2-1	few	TRBV6-2/TRBV6-3	NA	CASRPGSYEQFF	TGTGCCAGCAGACCGGGTTCGTATGAGCAGTTCTTC
TRBJ1-4	NA	TRBV7-2	NA	CASGSQRGQGTNEKLFF	TGTGCCAGCGGCTCCCAACGGGGTCAGGGGACTAATGAAAAACTGTTTTTT
TRBJ2-1	NA	TRBV3-1	TRBD2	CASTLAGNNHEQFF	TGTGCCAGCACCCTAGCGGGAAACAACCATGAGCAGTTCTTC
TRBJ2-2	NA	TRBV6-1	TRBD1	CATMTGAGELFF	TGTGCCACAATGACAGGGGCCGGGGAGCTGTTTTTT
TRBJ2-3	NA	TRBV9	TRBD1	CVSTRGQGTDTQYF	TGTGTCAGCACGCGAGGACAGGGCACAGATACGCAGTATTTT
TRBJ1-1	few	TRBV12-3/TRBV12-4	NA	CASRSGLLNTEAFF	TGTGCCAGCAGGTCCGGTCTACTGAACACTGAAGCTTTCTTT
TRBJ1-5	NA	TRBV18	NA	CASSRWSDQPQHF	TGTGCCAGCTCACGGTGGAGCGATCAGCCCCAGCATTTT
TRBJ2-3	NA	TRBV3-1	NA	CASQSVGPTDTQYF	TGTGCCAGCCAATCCGTAGGGCCCACAGATACGCAGTATTTT
TRBJ2-3	NA	TRBV20-1	NA	CSAPGAPDTQYF	TGCAGTGCCCCAGGGGCCCCAGATACGCAGTATTTT
TRBJ1-4	few	TRBV10-3	TRBD1	CAISSQGGNEKLFF	TGTGCCATCAGTTCACAGGGGGGAAATGAAAAACTGTTTTTT
TRBJ2-1	few	TRBV5-1	NA	CATTRDTFYNEQFF	TGCGCCACCACCCGGGACACCTTCTACAATGAGCAGTTCTTC
TRBJ2-1	many	TRBV7-9	TRBD1	CASSIRQGQNEQFF	TGTGCCAGCAGCATACGACAGGGTCAGAATGAGCAGTTCTTC
TRBJ2-5	few	TRBV30	NA	CAWTRTSGGVQETQYF	TGTGCCTGGACCCGCACTTCGGGGGGCGTACAAGAGACCCAGTACTTC
TRBJ2-7	NA	TRBV15	TRBD2	CATSRGGARLAGPEQYF	TGTGCCACCAGCAGAGGGGGGGCTCGACTAGCGGGACCCGAGCAGTACTTC